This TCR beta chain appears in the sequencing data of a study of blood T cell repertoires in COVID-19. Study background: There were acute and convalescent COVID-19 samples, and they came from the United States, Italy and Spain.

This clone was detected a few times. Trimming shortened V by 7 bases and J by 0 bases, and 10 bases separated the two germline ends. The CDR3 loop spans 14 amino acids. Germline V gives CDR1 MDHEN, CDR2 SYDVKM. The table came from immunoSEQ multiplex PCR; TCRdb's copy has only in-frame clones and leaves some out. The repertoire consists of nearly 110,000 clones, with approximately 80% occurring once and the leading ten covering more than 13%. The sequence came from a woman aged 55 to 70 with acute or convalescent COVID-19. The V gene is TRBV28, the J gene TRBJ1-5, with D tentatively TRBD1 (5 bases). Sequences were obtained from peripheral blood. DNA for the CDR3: TGTGCCAGCATCGACAGCGATAGCAATCAGCCCCAGCATTTT. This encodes CASIDSDSNQPQHF.